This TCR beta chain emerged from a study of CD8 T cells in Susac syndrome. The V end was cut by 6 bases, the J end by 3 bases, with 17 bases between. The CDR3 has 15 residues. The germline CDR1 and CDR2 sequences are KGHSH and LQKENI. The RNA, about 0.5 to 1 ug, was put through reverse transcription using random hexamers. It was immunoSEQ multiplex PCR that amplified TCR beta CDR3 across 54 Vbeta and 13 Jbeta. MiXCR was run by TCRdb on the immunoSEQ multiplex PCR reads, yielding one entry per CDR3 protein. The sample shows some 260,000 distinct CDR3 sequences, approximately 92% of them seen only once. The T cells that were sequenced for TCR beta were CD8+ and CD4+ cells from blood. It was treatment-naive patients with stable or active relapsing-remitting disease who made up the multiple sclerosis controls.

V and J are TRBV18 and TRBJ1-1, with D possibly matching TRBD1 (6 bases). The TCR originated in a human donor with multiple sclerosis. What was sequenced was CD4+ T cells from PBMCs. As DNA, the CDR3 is TGTGCCAGCTCCCCTCGGGACACGTCTTACACTGAAGCTTTCTTT. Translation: CASSPRDTSYTEAFF. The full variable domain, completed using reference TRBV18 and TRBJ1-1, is NAGVMQNPRHLVRRRGQEARLRCSPMKGHSHVYWYRQLPEEGLKFMVYLQKENIIDESGMPKERFSAEFPKEGPSILRIQQVVRGDSAAYFCASSPRDTSYTEAFFGQGTRLTVV.